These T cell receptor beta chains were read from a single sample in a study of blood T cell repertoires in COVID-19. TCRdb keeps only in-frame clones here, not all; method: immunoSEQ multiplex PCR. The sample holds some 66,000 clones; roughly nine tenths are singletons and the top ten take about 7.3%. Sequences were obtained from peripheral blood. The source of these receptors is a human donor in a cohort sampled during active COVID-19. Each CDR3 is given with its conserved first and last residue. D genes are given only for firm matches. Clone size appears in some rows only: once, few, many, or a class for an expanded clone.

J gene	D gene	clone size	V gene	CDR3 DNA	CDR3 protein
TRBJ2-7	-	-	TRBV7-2	TGTGCCAGCAGCCTAGAAACAGGGTTGATCTACGAGCAGTACTTC	CASSLETGLIYEQYF
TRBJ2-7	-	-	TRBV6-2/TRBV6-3	TGTGCCAGCAGCCCCGAGGTTAGCGACGGCTACGAGCAGTACTTC	CASSPEVSDGYEQYF
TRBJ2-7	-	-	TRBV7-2	TGTGCCAGCAGCCCACGCGCCCTATACGAGCAGTACTTC	CASSPRALYEQYF
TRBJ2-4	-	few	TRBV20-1	TGCAGTGCCATCAAAAACATTCAGTACTTC	CSAIKNIQYF
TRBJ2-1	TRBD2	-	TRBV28	TGTGCCAGCTTTCCCGCGGGAGACTCCTACAATGAGCAGTTCTTC	CASFPAGDSYNEQFF
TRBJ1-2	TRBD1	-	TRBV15	TGTGCCACCAGCAGAAAAACCGGGACAGGGGTCTATGGCTACACCTTC	CATSRKTGTGVYGYTF
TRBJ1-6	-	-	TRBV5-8	TGTGCCAGCAGCTGGTGGGACAACTCCTATAATTCACCCCTCCACTTT	CASSWWDNSYNSPLHF
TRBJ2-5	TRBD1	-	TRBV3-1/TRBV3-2	TGTGCCAGCAGCCAAGATGTAGGCAGGGGGGAGACCCAGTACTTC	CASSQDVGRGETQYF
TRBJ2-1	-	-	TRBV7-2	TGTGCCAGCAGCTTGGCTAGGGGGTACTCCTACAATGAGCAGTTCTTC	CASSLARGYSYNEQFF
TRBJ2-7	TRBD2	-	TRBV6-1	TGTGCCAGCAGTGATTGGGCTAGCGGGAGTATGGACGAGCAGTACTTC	CASSDWASGSMDEQYF
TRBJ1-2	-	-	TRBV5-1	TGCGCCAGCAGCTTGGCAGGCAGCTATGGCTACACCTTC	CASSLAGSYGYTF
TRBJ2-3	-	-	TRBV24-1	TGTGCCACCAGTGATACTAGGGATACGCAGTATTTT	CATSDTRDTQYF
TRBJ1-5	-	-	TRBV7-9	TGTGCCAGCAGCGCGGGGGCCTGGGGCAATCAGCCCCAGCATTTT	CASSAGAWGNQPQHF
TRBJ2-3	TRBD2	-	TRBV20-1	TGCAGCAGCGGGGGGCGGGGGACGCAGTATTTT	CSSGGRGTQYF
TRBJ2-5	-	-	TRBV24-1	TGTGCCACCAGTGATCGCAGGGGCACCCAGTACTTC	CATSDRRGTQYF
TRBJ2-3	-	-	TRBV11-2	TGTGCCAGCAGCCTAAACGTCGTCACAGATACGCAGTATTTT	CASSLNVVTDTQYF
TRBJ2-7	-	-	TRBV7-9	TGTGCCAGCAGCGGAACAGGGTTTAGCTCCTACGAGCAGTACTTC	CASSGTGFSSYEQYF
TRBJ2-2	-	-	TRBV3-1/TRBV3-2	TGTGCCAGCAGCCAAGATTGGGGGGGCTCCGGGGAGCTGTTTTTT	CASSQDWGGSGELFF
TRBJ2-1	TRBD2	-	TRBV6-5	TGTGCCAGCAGTTACCCTAAATCGGGGGGGCCTGAGCAGTTCTTC	CASSYPKSGGPEQFF
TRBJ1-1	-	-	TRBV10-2	TGCGCCAGTGAAGGGGTGAACACTGAAGCTTTCTTT	CASEGVNTEAFF
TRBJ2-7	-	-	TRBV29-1	TGCAGCGCCCAAAAATCCACCTACGAGCAGTACTTC	CSAQKSTYEQYF
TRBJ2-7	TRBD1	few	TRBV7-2	TGTGCCAGCAGCCCAGGGGGTTACTACGAGCAGTACTTC	CASSPGGYYEQYF
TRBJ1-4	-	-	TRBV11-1	TGTGCCAGCAGCTTCGGGAGTAATGAAAAACTGTTTTTT	CASSFGSNEKLFF
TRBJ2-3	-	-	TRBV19	TGTGCCAGTAGTATAGTCGGTAAAGATACGCAGTATTTT	CASSIVGKDTQYF
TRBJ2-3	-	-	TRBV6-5	TGTGCCAGCAGTCACCAGTGGCCCAGCACAGATACGCAGTATTTT	CASSHQWPSTDTQYF
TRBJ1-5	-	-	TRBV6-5	TGTGCCAGCAGTTACAGGGGCGGCAATCAGCCCCAGCATTTT	CASSYRGGNQPQHF
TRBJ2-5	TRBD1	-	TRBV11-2	TGTGCCAGCAGCCTAGGGACAGTATTAGAGACCCAGTACTTC	CASSLGTVLETQYF
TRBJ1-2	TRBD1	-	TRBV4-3	TGCGCCAGCAGCCAAAGGGACAGGGGGATTAGCTACACCTTC	CASSQRDRGISYTF
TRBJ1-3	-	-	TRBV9	TGTGCCAGCAGCCCTCTGTCTAGTACAGGTACGAGCTCTGGAAACACCATATATTTT	CASSPLSSTGTSSGNTIYF
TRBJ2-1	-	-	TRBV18	TGTGCCAGCTCACGGGGGGGCGGTTTTAATGAGCAGTTCTTC	CASSRGGGFNEQFF
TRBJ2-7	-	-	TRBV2	TGTGCCAGCAGCCTAGACAGGAACGCACCTAGGGAGCAGTACTTC	CASSLDRNAPREQYF
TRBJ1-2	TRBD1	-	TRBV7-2	TGTGCCAGCAGCTTAGGTGACAGGGGCAACTATGGCTACACCTTC	CASSLGDRGNYGYTF
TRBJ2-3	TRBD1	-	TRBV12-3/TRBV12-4	TGTGCCAGCAGCTTGGTCAGGGGGGATACGCAGTATTTT	CASSLVRGDTQYF
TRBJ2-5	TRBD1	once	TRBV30	TGTGCCTGGAGGGGACAGGGTACCGAAGAGACCCAGTACTTC	CAWRGQGTEETQYF
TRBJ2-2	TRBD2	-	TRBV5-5	TGTGCCAGCACCAACTCGGGACTAACCAGTCCCGGGGAGCTGTTTTTT	CASTNSGLTSPGELFF
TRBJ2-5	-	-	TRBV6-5	TGTGCCAGCAGTTACGTATCGGAGGAGACCCAGTACTTC	CASSYVSEETQYF
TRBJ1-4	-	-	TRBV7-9	TGTGCCAGCAGCTTAGGGACAGCGAATGAAAAACTGTTTTTT	CASSLGTANEKLFF
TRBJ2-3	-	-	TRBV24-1	TGTGCCACCAGTGTGGGACGGGAGACCACAGATACGCAGTATTTT	CATSVGRETTDTQYF
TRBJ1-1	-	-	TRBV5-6	TGTGCCAGCAGCTTACAAGAACTAGACACTGAAGCTTTCTTT	CASSLQELDTEAFF
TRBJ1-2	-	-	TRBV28	TGTGCCAGCAGTTTATACAGGAATCTAAACTATGGCTACACCTTC	CASSLYRNLNYGYTF
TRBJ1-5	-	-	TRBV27	TGTGCCAGCAGGTCCCGGGACAATAACCAGCCCCAGCATTTT	CASRSRDNNQPQHF
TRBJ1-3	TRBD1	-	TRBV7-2	TGTGCCAGCAGCCAGGGGGCGGTTAACGCCGGAAACACCATATATTTT	CASSQGAVNAGNTIYF
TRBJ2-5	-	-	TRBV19	TGTGCCAGTAGTGCCGATAGAATGTACCAAGAGACCCAGTACTTC	CASSADRMYQETQYF
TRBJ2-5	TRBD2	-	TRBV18	TGTGCCAGCTCACCACAAGTCGGGGGGTCCCAGGGGACCCAGTACTTC	CASSPQVGGSQGTQYF
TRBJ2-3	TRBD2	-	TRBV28	TGTGCCAGCAGTGGCACTAGCGGGAGCGATACGCAGTATTTT	CASSGTSGSDTQYF
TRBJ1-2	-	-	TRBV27	TGTGCCAGCAGTTTTGGGGAGGGCTATGGCTACACCTTC	CASSFGEGYGYTF
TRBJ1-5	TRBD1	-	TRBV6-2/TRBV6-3	TGTGCCAGCAGTTCTCCTGACAGGGGGCAACAGCCCCAGCATTTT	CASSSPDRGQQPQHF